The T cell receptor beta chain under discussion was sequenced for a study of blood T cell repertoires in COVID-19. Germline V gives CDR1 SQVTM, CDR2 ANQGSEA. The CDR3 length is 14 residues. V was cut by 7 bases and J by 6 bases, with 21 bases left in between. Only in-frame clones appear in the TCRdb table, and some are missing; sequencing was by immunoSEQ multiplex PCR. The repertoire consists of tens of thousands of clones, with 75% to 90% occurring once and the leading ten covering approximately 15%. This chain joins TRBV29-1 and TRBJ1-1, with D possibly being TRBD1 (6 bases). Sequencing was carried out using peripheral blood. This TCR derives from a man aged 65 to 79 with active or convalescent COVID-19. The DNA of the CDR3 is TGCAGCGCCGAGGCGGACAGACGGTTCGCTGAAGCTTTCTTT. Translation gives CSAEADRRFAEAFF. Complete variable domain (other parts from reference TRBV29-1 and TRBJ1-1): SAVISQKPSRDICQRGTSLTIQCQVDSQVTMMFWYRQQPGQSLTLIATANQGSEATYESGFVIDKFPISRPNLTFSTLTVSNMSPEDSSIYLCSAEADRRFAEAFFGQGTRLTVV.